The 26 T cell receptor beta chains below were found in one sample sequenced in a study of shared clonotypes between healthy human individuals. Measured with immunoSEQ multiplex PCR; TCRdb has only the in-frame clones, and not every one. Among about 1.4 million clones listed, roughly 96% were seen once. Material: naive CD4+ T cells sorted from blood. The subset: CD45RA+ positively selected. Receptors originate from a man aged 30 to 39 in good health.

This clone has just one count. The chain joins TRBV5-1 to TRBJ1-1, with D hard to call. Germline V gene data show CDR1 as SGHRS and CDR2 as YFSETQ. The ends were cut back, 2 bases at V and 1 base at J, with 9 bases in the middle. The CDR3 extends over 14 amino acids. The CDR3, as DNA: TGCGCCAGCAGCTTAGATAACAGGAACACTGAAGCTTTCTTT. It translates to CASSLDNRNTEAFF.

This chain's CDR3 is CATSRGLRYEQYF. DNA for the CDR3: TGTGCCACCAGCAGGGGGTTAAGGTACGAGCAGTACTTC. The rearrangement links TRBV15 to TRBJ2-7; the D is unclear. The CDR3 extends over 13 amino acids. Trimming removed 3 bases from V and 4 bases from J, with 10 bases in between. Germline V gene lookup returns CDR1 LNHNV and CDR2 YYDKDF (reference sequence).

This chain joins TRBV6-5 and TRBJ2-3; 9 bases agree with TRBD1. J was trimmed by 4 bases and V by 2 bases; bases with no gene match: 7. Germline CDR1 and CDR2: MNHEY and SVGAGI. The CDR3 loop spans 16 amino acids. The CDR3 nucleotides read TGTGCCAGCAGTTACGGAACAGGGGGCGCCTCAGATACGCAGTATTTT. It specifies CASSYGTGGASDTQYF.

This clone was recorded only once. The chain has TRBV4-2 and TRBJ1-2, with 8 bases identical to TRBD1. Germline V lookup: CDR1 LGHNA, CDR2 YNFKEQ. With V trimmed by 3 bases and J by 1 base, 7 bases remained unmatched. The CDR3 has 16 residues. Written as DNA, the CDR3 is TGTGCCAGCAGCCACGCTCCGGGACAGGTTAACTATGGCTACACCTTC. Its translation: CASSHAPGQVNYGYTF.

CDR3 residues: CASSSLRGSHGADTQYF. The CDR3, as DNA: TGTGCCAGCAGCTCCTTACGCGGGAGCCACGGGGCAGATACGCAGTATTTT. This chain joins TRBV7-9 and TRBJ2-3; 7 positions agree with TRBD2. The V and J ends lost 4 bases and 4 bases, in that order; junction bases with no gene match: 14. Germline-derived CDR1 and CDR2 are SEHNR and FQNEAQ (reference sequence). The CDR3 extends over 17 amino acids.

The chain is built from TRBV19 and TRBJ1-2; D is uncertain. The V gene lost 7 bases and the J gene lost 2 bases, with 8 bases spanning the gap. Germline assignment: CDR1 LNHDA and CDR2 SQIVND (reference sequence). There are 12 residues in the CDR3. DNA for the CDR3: TGTGCCAGTACGGAGGCCAACTATGGCTACACCTTC. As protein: CASTEANYGYTF.

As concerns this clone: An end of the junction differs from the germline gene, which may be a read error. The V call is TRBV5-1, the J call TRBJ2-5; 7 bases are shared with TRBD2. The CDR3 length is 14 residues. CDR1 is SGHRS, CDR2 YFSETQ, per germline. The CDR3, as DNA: TGCGCCAGCAGCTTGGCCCTAGCGGAGGCCCCTCGGGACTTC. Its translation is CASSLALAEAPRDF.

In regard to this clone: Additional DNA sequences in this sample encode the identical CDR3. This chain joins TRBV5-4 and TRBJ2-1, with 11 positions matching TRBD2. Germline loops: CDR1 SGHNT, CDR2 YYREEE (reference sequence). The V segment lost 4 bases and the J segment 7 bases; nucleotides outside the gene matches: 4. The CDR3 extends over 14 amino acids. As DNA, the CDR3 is TGTGCCAGCAGCCCGGTAGCGGGAGGGAATGAGCAGTTCTTC. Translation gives CASSPVAGGNEQFF.

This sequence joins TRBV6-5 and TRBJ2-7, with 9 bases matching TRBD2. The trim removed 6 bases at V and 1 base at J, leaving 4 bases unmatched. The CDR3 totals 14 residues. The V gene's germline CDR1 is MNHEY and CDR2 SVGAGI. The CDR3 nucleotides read TGTGCCAGCAGACAGACTAGCGGTTCCTACGAGCAGTACTTC. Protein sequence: CASRQTSGSYEQYF.

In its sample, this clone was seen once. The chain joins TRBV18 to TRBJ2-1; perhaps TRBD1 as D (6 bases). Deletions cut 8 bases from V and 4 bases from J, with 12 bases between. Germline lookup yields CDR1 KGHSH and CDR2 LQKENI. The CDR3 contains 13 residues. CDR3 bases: TGTGCCAGCGCTCGGGACAAATACAATGAGCAGTTCTTC. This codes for CASARDKYNEQFF.

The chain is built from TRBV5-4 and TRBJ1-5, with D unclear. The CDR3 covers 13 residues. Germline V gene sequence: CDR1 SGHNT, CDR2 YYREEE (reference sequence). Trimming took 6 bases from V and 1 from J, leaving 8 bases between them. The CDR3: CASIRKSNQPQHF. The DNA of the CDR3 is TGTGCCAGCATCCGAAAAAGCAATCAGCCCCAGCATTTT.

CDR3 protein: CASSATRDQPQHF. The CDR3 DNA reads as TGTGCCAGCAGCGCTACAAGGGATCAGCCCCAGCATTTT. The chain has TRBV6-1 and TRBJ1-5; no clear D. Germline loops: CDR1 MNHNS, CDR2 SASEGT. Deletions cut 6 bases from V and 5 bases from J, with 11 bases between. The length of the CDR3 is 13 residues.

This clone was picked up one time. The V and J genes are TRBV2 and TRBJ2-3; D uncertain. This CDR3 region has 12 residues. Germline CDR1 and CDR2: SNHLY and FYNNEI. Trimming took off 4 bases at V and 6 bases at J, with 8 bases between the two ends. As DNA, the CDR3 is TGTGCCAGCAGTGCGCAGTCGGATACGCAGTATTTT. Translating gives CASSAQSDTQYF.

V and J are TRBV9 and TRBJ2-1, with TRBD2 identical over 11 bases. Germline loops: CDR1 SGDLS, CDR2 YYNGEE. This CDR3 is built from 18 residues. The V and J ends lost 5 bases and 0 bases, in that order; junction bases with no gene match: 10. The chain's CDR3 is CASSLAGGPLFSYNEQFF. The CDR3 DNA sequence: TGTGCCAGCAGTTTAGCGGGAGGGCCCCTCTTCTCCTACAATGAGCAGTTCTTC.

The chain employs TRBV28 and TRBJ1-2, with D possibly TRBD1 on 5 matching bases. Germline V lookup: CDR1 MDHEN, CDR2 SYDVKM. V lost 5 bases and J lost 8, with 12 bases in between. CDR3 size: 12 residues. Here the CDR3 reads CASSQKNRGYTF. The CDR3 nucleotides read TGTGCCAGCAGTCAAAAGAACAGGGGCTACACCTTC.

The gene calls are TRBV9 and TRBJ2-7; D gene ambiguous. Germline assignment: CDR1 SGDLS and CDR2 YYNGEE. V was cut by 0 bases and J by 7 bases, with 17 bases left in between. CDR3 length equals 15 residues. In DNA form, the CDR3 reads TGTGCCAGCAGCGTAGGGACCGGGCCAGAAGTTGAGCAGTACTTC. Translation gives CASSVGTGPEVEQYF.

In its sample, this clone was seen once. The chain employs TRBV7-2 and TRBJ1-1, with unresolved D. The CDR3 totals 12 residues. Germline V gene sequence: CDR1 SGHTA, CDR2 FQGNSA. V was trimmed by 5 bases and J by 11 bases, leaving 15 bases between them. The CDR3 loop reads CASSPDPHTAFF. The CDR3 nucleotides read TGTGCCAGCAGCCCAGACCCTCATACCGCTTTCTTT.

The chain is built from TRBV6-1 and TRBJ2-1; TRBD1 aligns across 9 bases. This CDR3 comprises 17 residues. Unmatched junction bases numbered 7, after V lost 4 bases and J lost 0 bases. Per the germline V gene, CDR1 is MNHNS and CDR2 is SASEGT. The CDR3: CASSGSQGADSYNEQFF. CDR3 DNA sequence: TGTGCCAGCAGTGGGTCACAGGGGGCCGACTCCTACAATGAGCAGTTCTTC.

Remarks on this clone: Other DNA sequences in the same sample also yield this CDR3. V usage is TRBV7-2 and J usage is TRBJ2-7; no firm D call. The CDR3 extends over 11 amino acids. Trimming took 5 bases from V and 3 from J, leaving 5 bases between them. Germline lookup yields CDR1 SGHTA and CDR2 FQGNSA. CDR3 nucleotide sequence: TGTGCCAGCAGCGGAAACTACGAGCAGTACTTC. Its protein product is CASSGNYEQYF.

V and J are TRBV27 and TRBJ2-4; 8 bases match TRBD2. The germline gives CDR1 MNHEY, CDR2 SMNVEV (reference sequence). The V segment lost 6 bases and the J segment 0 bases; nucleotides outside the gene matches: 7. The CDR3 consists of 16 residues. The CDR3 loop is CASRPTSAIAKNIQYF. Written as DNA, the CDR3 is TGTGCCAGCAGGCCGACTAGCGCCATAGCCAAAAACATTCAGTACTTC.

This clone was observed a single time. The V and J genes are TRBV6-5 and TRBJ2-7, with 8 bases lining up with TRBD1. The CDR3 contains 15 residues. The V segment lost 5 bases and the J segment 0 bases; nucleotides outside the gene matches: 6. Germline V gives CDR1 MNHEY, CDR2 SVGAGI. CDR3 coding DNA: TGTGCCAGCAGTCTCCGGGACAGGAGCTCCTACGAGCAGTACTTC. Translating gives CASSLRDRSSYEQYF.

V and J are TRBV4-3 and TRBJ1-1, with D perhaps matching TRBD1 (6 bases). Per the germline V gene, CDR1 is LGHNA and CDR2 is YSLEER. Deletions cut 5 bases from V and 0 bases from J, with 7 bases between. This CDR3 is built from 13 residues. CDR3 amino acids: CASSYRVNTEAFF. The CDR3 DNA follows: TGCGCCAGCAGCTACAGGGTGAACACTGAAGCTTTCTTT.

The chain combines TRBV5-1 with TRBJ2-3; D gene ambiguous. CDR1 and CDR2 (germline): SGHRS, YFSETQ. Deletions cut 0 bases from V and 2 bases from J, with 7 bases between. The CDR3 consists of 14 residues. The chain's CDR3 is CASSLGALTDTQYF. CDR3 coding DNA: TGCGCCAGCAGCTTGGGGGCCCTCACAGATACGCAGTATTTT.

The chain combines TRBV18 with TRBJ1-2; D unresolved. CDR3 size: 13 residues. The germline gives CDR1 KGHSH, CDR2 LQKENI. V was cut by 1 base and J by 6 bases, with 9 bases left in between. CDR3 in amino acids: CASSPRLVDGYTF. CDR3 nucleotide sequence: TGTGCCAGCTCACCACGTCTAGTAGATGGCTACACCTTC.

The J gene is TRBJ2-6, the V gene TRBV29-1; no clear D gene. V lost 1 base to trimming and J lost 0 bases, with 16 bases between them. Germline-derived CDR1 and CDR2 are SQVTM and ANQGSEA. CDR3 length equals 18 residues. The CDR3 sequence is CSVEVVRRLDSGANVLTF. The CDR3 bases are TGCAGCGTTGAAGTAGTACGACGTCTGGACTCTGGGGCCAACGTCCTGACTTTC.

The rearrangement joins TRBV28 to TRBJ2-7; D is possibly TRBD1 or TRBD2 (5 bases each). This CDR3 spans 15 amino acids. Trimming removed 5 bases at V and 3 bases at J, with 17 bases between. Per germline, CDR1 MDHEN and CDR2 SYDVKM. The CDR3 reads CASSTGRRTLYEQYF. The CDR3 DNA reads TGTGCCAGCAGTACGGGACGTCGTACACTCTACGAGCAGTACTTC.